This T cell receptor (beta chain) was profiled in a study of T cell responses to AZD1222 COVID-19 vaccine. General study points: Reports say nearly half of spike-specific TCRs go after unmutated variant regions. White British ancestry dominated among donors, who included more females, and clonal diversity was possibly underestimated. Sampling captured repertoires only after the peak T cell response.

Generated by immunoSEQ multiplex PCR, the TCRdb table keeps only in-frame clones and is missing some. The sample lists some 130,000 clones, roughly 90% occurring once. As concerns this clone: Its antigen is not identified.

Second-dose schedules of about 4 or about 12 weeks were combined. The germline CDR1 and CDR2 sequences are SGHNT and YENEEA. The length of the CDR3 is 13 residues. The ends lost 6 bases at V and 6 bases at J; junction bases unmatched: 7. This rearrangement joins TRBV11-3 to TRBJ1-1; TRBD1 aligns across 7 bases. The sample here was peripheral blood, taken 28 days after the second AZD1222 dose. The clonotype originates from an adult who received the AZD1222 COVID-19 vaccine. DNA of the CDR3: TGTGCCAGCAGTTTGGACAGGAGGGCTGAAGCTTTCTTT. Amino acid sequence: CASSLDRRAEAFF.